This T cell receptor (beta chain) derives from a study of tumor and adjacent non-tumor tissue in lung cancer (dated by TCRdb to the late 2010s). For the study in its entirety: Patients with adenocarcinoma (about twelve), squamous cell carcinoma (2) and small cell lung cancer (1) were included in the cohort. The roughly 15 patients were aged about 30 to 76 years, included 10 men and 5 women, and had TNM stage I to III disease. Sequencing produced roughly 130 million productive TCRbeta reads in total, an average of about 4.17 million reads per sample. The study compared bulk TCRbeta repertoires from lung tumor tissue and matched distant non-tumor lung tissue of about 15 lung cancer patients. More than 25 paired specimens, one tumor and one normal lung sample per patient, were profiled by TCRbeta CDR3 sequencing.

The junction shows trimming of 0 bases on V and 12 bases on J, and the gene matches do not reach 5 bases of it. Spanning cysteine to phenylalanine, the CDR3 consists of 12 amino acids. The kept DNA is CDR3 alone, 36 bases in frame from the first base. For CDR1 and CDR2, the germline V gene (reference sequence) lists GTSNPN and SVGIG. This clonotype was seen many times. Its antigen is still unknown. Within one base of it there is no much larger clone, and no base qualities were kept. Library creation used multiplex PCR. TCRdb records Illumina HiSeq 2500 as the sequencer. Following protocols modified from ARM-PCR, the researchers constructed TCRbeta libraries through three rounds of nested PCR with primers (Table S4). Before sequencing, PCR products of 200-500 bp were excised from the gel and purified with the QIAquick gel extraction kit. Per the original workflow: Reads were cleaned with Trimmomatic, merged with FLASH into complete CDR3 sequences, and assigned to V(D)J germline segments with MiTCR. VDJtools was used to compute clonal diversity as the inverse Simpson's index. In-frame sequences without a premature stop codon were defined as productive reads. TCRdb reworked the public reads: Q25 trimming with fastp, MiXCR clone assembly, productive beta chains retained. Duplicate CDR3 protein sequences are folded into a single record with the most common DNA and genes. TCRdb's processing, not the authors', yielded these V and J calls. The sample includes 50,000 to 70,000 distinct CDR3 sequences, with around two thirds observed a single time. Of the sample, about 32% is held by the ten largest clones.

Bulk unsorted tissue served as the source for RNA extraction, and RNA quality was assessed using a NanoDrop ND-1000 and an Agilent 2100. The normal lung samples consisted of distant non-tumor tissue collected more than 3 cm from the tumor edge. Newly diagnosed lung cancer patients without prior chemotherapy who had been admitted for thoracic surgery in China between August and November 2014 were enrolled as donors. Patients with previous radiotherapy or chemotherapy, or with another concurrent cancer, were excluded from the study. Pieces of surgical tissue measuring 1-2 cm3 were kept in RNAlater solution and stored at -80 degrees C until use. The research as a whole found: The sequencing platform is not named in the methods, and unique molecular identifiers are not mentioned. Only 15 or so patients were included in the cohort, and the need for larger samples and more detailed clinical data was noted by the authors. In normal lung, the top 100 clones accounted for a significantly larger cumulative share of the repertoire than in tumor tissue. TCR diversity was significantly higher in younger patients, and greater tumor TCR diversity was associated with shorter overall survival and shorter disease-free survival. Tumor tissue showed significantly greater TCR diversity (inverse Simpson) than normal lung tissue (approximately 400 vs 170, P = 0.0075, Mann-Whitney U test). Because peripheral blood was not sequenced, blood TCRbeta repertoires in the lung cancer patients of the study were not examined.

The specimen sequenced was distant non-tumor lung tissue. Recombination linked TRBV30 to TRBJ2-7, with TRBD1 matching 10 junction bases. The TCR sequence derives from a man aged 70 or older with non-small cell lung cancer. The CDR3 reads as follows: CAWSVGDRGRYF. The nucleotides read TGTGCCTGGAGTGTTGGGGACAGGGGTCGGTACTTC. The full variable domain, completed from the reference TRBV30 and TRBJ2-7 proteins outside the CDR3, reads SQTIHQWPATLVQPVGSPLSLECTVEGTSNPNLYWYRQAAGRGLQLLFYSVGIGQISSEVPQNLSASRPQDRQFILSSKKLLLSDSGFYLCAWSVGDRGRYFGPGTRLTVT.